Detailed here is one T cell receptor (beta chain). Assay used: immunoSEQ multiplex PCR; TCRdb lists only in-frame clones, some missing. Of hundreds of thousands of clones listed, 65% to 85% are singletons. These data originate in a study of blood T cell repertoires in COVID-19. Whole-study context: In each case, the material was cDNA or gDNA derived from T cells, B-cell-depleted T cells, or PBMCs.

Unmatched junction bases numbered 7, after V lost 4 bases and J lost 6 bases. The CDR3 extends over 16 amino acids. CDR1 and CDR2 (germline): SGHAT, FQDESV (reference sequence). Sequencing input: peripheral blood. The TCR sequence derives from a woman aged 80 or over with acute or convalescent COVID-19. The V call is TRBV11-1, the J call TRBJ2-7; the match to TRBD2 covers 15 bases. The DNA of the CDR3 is TGTGCCAGCAGCTATCCGGGACTAGCGGGGGGAGGCGAGCAGTACTTC. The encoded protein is CASSYPGLAGGGEQYF.